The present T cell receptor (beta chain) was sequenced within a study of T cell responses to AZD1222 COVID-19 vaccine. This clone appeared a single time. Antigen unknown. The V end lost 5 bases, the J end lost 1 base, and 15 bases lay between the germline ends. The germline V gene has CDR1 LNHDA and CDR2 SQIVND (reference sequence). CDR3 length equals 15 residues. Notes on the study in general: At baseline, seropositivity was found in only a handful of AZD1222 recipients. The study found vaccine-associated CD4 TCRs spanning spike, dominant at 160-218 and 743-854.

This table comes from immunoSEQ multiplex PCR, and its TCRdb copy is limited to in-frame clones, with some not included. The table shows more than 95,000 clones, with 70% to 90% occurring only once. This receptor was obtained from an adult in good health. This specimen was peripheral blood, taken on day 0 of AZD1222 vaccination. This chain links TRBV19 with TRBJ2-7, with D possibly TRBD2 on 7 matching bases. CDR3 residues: CASSPGRGASYEQYF. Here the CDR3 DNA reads TGTGCCAGTAGTCCCGGACGGGGGGCTTCCTACGAGCAGTACTTC. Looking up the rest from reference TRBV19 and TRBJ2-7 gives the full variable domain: DGGITQSPKYLFRKEGQNVTLSCEQNLNHDAMYWYRQDPGQGLRLIYYSQIVNDFQKGDIAEGYSVSREKKESFPLTVTSAQKNPTAFYLCASSPGRGASYEQYFGPGTRLTVT.